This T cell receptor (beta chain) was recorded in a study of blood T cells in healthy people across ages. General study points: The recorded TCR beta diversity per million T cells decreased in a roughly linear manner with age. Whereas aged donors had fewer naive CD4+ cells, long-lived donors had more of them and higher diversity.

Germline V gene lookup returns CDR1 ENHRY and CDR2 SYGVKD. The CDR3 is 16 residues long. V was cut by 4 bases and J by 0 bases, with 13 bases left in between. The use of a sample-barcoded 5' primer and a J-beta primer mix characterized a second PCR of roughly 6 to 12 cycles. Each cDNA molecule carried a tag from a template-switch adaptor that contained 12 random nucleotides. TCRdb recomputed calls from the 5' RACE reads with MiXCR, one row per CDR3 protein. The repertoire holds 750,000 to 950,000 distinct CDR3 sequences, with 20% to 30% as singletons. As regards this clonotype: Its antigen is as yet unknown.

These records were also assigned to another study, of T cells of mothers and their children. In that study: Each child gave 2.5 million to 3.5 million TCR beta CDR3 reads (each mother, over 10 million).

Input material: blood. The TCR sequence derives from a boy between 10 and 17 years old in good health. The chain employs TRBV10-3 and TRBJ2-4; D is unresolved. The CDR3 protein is CAISGEFSLAKNIQYF. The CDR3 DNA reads TGTGCCATCAGTGGAGAGTTCAGTTTAGCCAAAAACATTCAGTACTTC.